This is a list of T cell receptor beta chains from one sample in a study of blood T cell repertoires in COVID-19. Profiling relied on immunoSEQ multiplex PCR, and the TCRdb table lists in-frame clones only, not all of them. The data show 300,000 to 400,000 clones, with 87% seen just once and approximately 10% held by the top ten. The sequencing input was peripheral blood. The receptors shown here come from a man aged 25-45 years with COVID-19, enrolled during active disease. CDR3s include the opening cysteine and the closing phenylalanine or tryptophan. The D gene is left open where the match is weak. Size is omitted from some rows. Given values are once, few, many or a class for expanded clones.

clone size: .
D gene: .
J gene: TRBJ1-1
V gene: TRBV28
CDR3 DNA: TGTGCCAGCCGCGGACACCTCCGAAAGTACACTGAAGCTTTCTTT
CDR3 protein: CASRGHLRKYTEAFF

clone size: .
D gene: .
J gene: TRBJ1-1
V gene: TRBV4-1
CDR3 DNA: TGCGCCAGCAGCCGGATGATGACAGGGAACACTGAAGCTTTCTTT
CDR3 protein: CASSRMMTGNTEAFF

clone size: .
D gene: TRBD1
J gene: TRBJ2-1
V gene: TRBV5-1
CDR3 DNA: TGCGCCAGCAGCCAGAATCCAGGGGGCAATGAGCAGTTCTTC
CDR3 protein: CASSQNPGGNEQFF

clone size: .
D gene: TRBD1
J gene: TRBJ1-2
V gene: TRBV7-2
CDR3 DNA: TGTGCCAGTACTCCGGACAGGGGGTTTCTCGGCTACACCTTC
CDR3 protein: CASTPDRGFLGYTF

clone size: .
D gene: TRBD2
J gene: TRBJ2-7
V gene: TRBV3-1/TRBV3-2
CDR3 DNA: TGTGCCAGCAGCGAGGACGGGGGAGGGTACGAGCAGTACTTC
CDR3 protein: CASSEDGGGYEQYF

clone size: .
D gene: .
J gene: TRBJ2-7
V gene: TRBV7-8
CDR3 DNA: TGTGCCAGCAGCTCGAGATACGAGCAGTACTTC
CDR3 protein: CASSSRYEQYF

clone size: .
D gene: .
J gene: TRBJ1-5
V gene: TRBV2
CDR3 DNA: TGTGCCAGCAATCCTGGCGGGAGTAGCAATCAGCCCCAGCATTTT
CDR3 protein: CASNPGGSSNQPQHF

clone size: .
D gene: .
J gene: TRBJ1-2
V gene: TRBV30
CDR3 DNA: TGTGCCTGGGGGGAACAGAACTATGGCTACACCTTC
CDR3 protein: CAWGEQNYGYTF

clone size: once
D gene: TRBD1
J gene: TRBJ1-5
V gene: TRBV7-3
CDR3 DNA: TGTGCCAGCAGCTTGCCAGGGGGCCCAAATCAGCCCCAGCATTTT
CDR3 protein: CASSLPGGPNQPQHF

clone size: .
D gene: TRBD1
J gene: TRBJ1-2
V gene: TRBV19
CDR3 DNA: TGTGCCAGTAGTTACCTGGTCGGGACAGCCAACTATGGCTACACCTTC
CDR3 protein: CASSYLVGTANYGYTF

clone size: .
D gene: .
J gene: TRBJ1-1
V gene: TRBV28
CDR3 DNA: TGTGCCAGTATGCGGGCGAGGAACACTGAAGCTTTCTTT
CDR3 protein: CASMRARNTEAFF

clone size: .
D gene: .
J gene: TRBJ1-5
V gene: TRBV6-2/TRBV6-3
CDR3 DNA: TGTGCCAGCAGTTACTCCAATAGCAATCAGCCCCAGCATTTT
CDR3 protein: CASSYSNSNQPQHF

clone size: .
D gene: .
J gene: TRBJ2-7
V gene: TRBV19
CDR3 DNA: TGTGCCAGTAGAACTTCCGGGACGCGGGGCTACGAGCAGTACTTC
CDR3 protein: CASRTSGTRGYEQYF

clone size: once
D gene: .
J gene: TRBJ1-6
V gene: TRBV11-3
CDR3 DNA: TGTGCCAGCAGCTTAGACCTCCCGAGCCCTAGGTTCGATTCACCCCTCCACTTT
CDR3 protein: CASSLDLPSPRFDSPLHF

clone size: .
D gene: TRBD1
J gene: TRBJ1-2
V gene: TRBV5-1
CDR3 DNA: TGCGCCAGCAGTCCTATGCCTGGACAGGGATATTTTGGCTACACCTTC
CDR3 protein: CASSPMPGQGYFGYTF

clone size: .
D gene: TRBD2
J gene: TRBJ2-3
V gene: TRBV9
CDR3 DNA: TGTGCCAGCAGCTTCAGCGGGGGGGCCAGTTCGACAGATACGCAGTATTTT
CDR3 protein: CASSFSGGASSTDTQYF

clone size: .
D gene: TRBD1
J gene: TRBJ2-3
V gene: TRBV9
CDR3 DNA: TGTGCCAGCAGCCCGCAAGACAGGGGGACGGGAGATACGCAGTATTTT
CDR3 protein: CASSPQDRGTGDTQYF

clone size: .
D gene: TRBD1
J gene: TRBJ2-2
V gene: TRBV5-5
CDR3 DNA: TGTGCCAGCAGCTTGTCGTCCGGGACAGTGGACACCGGGGAGCTGTTTTTT
CDR3 protein: CASSLSSGTVDTGELFF

clone size: .
D gene: TRBD1
J gene: TRBJ2-7
V gene: TRBV27
CDR3 DNA: TGTGCCAGCAGTTTTGTGGACAGGCCATCCTACGAGCAGTACTTC
CDR3 protein: CASSFVDRPSYEQYF